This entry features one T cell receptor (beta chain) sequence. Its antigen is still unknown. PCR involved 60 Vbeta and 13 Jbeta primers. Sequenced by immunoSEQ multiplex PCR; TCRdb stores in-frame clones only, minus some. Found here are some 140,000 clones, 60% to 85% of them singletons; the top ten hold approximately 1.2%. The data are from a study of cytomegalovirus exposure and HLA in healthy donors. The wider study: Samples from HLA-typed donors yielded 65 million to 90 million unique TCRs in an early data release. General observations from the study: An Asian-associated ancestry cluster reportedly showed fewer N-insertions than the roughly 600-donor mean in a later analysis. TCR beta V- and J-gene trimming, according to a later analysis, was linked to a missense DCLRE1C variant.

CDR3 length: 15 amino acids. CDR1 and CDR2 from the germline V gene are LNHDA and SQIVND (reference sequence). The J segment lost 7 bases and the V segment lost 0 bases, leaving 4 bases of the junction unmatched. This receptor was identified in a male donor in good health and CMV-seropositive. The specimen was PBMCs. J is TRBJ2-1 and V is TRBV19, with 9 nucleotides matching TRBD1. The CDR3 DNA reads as TGTGCCAGTAGTATAGAACAGGGGGCCGCAAATGAGCAGTTCTTC. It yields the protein CASSIEQGAANEQFF.